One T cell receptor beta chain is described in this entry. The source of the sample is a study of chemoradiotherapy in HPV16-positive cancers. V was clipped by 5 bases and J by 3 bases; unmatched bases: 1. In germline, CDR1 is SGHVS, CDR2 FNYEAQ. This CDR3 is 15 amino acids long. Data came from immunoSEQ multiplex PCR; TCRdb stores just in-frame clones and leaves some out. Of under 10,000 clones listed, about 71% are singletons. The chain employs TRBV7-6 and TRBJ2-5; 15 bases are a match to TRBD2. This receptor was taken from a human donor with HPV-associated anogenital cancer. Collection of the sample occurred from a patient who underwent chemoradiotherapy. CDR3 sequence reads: CASSRTSGGEETQYF. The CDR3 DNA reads TGTGCCAGCAGCCGGACTAGCGGGGGGGAAGAGACCCAGTACTTC.